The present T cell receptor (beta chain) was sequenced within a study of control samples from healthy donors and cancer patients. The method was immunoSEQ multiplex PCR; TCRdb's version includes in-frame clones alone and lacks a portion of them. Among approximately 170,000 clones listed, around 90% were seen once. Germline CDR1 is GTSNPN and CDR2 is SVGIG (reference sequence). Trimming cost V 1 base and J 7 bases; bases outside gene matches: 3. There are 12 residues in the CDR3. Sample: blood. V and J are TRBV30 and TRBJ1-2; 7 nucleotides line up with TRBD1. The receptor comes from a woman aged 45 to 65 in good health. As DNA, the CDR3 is TGTGCCTGGAGTGACAGGGGCTTTGGCTACACCTTC. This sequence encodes CAWSDRGFGYTF. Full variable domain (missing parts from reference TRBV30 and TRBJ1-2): SQTIHQWPATLVQPVGSPLSLECTVEGTSNPNLYWYRQAAGRGLQLLFYSVGIGQISSEVPQNLSASRPQDRQFILSSKKLLLSDSGFYLCAWSDRGFGYTFGSGTRLTVV.